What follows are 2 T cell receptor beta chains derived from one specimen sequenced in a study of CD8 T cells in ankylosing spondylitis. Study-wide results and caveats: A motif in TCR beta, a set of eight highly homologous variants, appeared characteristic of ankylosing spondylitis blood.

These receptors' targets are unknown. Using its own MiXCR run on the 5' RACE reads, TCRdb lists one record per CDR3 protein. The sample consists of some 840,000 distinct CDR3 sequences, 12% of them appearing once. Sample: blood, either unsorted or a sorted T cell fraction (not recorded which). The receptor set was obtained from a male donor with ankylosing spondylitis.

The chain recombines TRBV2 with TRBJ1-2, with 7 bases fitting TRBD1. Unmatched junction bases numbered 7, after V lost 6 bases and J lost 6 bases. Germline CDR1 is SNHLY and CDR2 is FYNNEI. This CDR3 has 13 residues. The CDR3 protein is CASSVQGKDGYTF. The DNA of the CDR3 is TGTGCCAGCAGCGTACAGGGGAAGGATGGCTACACCTTC.

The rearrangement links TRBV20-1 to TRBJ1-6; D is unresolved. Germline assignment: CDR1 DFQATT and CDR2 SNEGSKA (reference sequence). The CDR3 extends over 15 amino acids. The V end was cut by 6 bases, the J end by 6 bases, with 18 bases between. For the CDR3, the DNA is TGCAGTGCCAGACCCCCGGGAGTCATTAATTCACCCCTCCACTTT. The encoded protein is CSARPPGVINSPLHF.